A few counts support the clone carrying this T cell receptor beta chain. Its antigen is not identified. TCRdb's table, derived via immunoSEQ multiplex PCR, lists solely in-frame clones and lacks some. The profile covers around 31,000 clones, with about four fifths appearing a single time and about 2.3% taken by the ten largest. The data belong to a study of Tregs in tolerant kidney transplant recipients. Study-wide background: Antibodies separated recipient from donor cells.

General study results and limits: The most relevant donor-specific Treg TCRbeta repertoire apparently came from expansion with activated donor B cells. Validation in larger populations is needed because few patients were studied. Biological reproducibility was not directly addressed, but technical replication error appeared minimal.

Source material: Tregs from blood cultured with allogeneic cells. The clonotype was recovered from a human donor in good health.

The CDR3 reads CASSLAEGAEQYF. The CDR3 bases are TGTGCCAGCAGCTTAGCGGAGGGGGCCGAGCAGTACTTC. The genes are TRBV7-6 and TRBJ2-7, with D maybe TRBD1 (7 bases). This CDR3 has 13 amino acids. The ends were cut back, 0 bases at V and 6 bases at J, with 9 bases in the middle. The germline V gene has CDR1 SGHVS and CDR2 FNYEAQ.